A single sample is the source of the 13 T cell receptor beta chains below, sequenced in a study of blood T cell repertoires in COVID-19. Method: immunoSEQ multiplex PCR; TCRdb's copy keeps in-frame clones and lacks some. The data show around 310,000 clones, roughly nine tenths seen once. Sequencing used PBMCs or T cells enriched from blood (not recorded which). These receptors were obtained from a young woman who had recovered from COVID-19.

The J gene is TRBJ2-5, the V gene TRBV9; TRBD1 matches at 7 bases. Germline V gene data show CDR1 as SGDLS and CDR2 as YYNGEE. This CDR3 is built from 14 residues. Losses at the gene ends were 4 bases for V and 3 bases for J; bases not matched to a gene: 6. CDR3 bases: TGTGCCAGCAGCCTACGGACAGGAGAAGAGACCCAGTACTTC. Translating gives CASSLRTGEETQYF.

The rearrangement uses TRBV11-2 and TRBJ2-7; D call uncertain. The germline CDR1 and CDR2 sequences are SGHAT and FQNNGV. This CDR3 comprises 11 residues. The germline V and J ends were trimmed by 4 bases and 4 bases, with 5 bases remaining between them. The CDR3 nucleotides are TGTGCCAGCAGCTCCCAGTACGAGCAGTACTTC. Protein sequence: CASSSQYEQYF.

The chain is built from TRBV19 and TRBJ1-5; D possibly corresponds to TRBD1 (6 bases). The V gene lost 6 bases and the J gene lost 7 bases, with 19 bases spanning the gap. Germline V gene sequence: CDR1 LNHDA, CDR2 SQIVND (reference sequence). The CDR3 length is 15 residues. The CDR3 reads CASRGRNRERQPQHF. CDR3 nucleotide sequence: TGTGCCAGTAGGGGAAGGAACAGGGAGAGGCAGCCCCAGCATTTT.

The rearrangement uses TRBV18 and TRBJ1-4, with D maybe TRBD1 (5 bases). CDR3 size: 17 residues. The V and J ends lost 1 base and 5 bases respectively, with 17 bases between them. Germline CDR1 KGHSH, CDR2 LQKENI. Written as DNA, the CDR3 is TGTGCCAGCTCACCACAGTCGGTTGTGGGGCAGAATGAAAAACTGTTTTTT. This gives the protein CASSPQSVVGQNEKLFF.

This clone was found once. V and J are TRBV7-9 and TRBJ1-1; no definite D call. The CDR3 totals 15 residues. Trimming pared 1 base from V and 1 base from J, leaving 10 bases between. The germline gives CDR1 SEHNR, CDR2 FQNEAQ (reference sequence). For the CDR3, the DNA is TGTGCCAGCAGCTTAGGGGTGGCGGAGAACACTGAAGCTTTCTTT. Its translation is CASSLGVAENTEAFF.

This chain connects TRBV28 to TRBJ1-1; TRBD1 might be the D (5 bases). The germline CDR1 and CDR2 sequences are MDHEN and SYDVKM. The CDR3 is 13 amino acids. V shed 2 bases and J shed 4 bases, with 8 bases lying between them. The CDR3 bases are TGTGCCAGCAGTTTAAGCAGGGTCACTGAAGCTTTCTTT. Translation: CASSLSRVTEAFF.

The chain combines TRBV4-2 with TRBJ2-5, with D perhaps matching TRBD2 (5 bases). Deletions cut 4 bases from V and 4 bases from J, with 13 bases between. The CDR3 extends over 14 amino acids. Germline V lookup: CDR1 LGHNA, CDR2 YNFKEQ. This CDR3 is CASSPGSVGETQYF. Here the CDR3 DNA reads TGTGCCAGCAGCCCCGGTAGCGTAGGAGAGACCCAGTACTTC.

This sequence joins TRBV7-9 and TRBJ2-1, with 7 bases aligning to TRBD2. V shed 1 base, J shed 7 bases, and the junction held 10 bases outside the gene matches. The CDR3 contains 16 residues. Germline V CDR1 and CDR2: SEHNR, FQNEAQ (reference sequence). The CDR3 bases are TGTGCCAGCAGCTTAGGTTTTGGGAGGGCCAGTAATGAGCAGTTCTTC. Amino acids: CASSLGFGRASNEQFF.

The V and J genes are TRBV5-1 and TRBJ2-5, with D uncertain. CDR1 is SGHRS, CDR2 YFSETQ, per germline. Trimming left V 1 base short and J 1 base short, with 8 bases between. This CDR3 region has 14 residues. The CDR3 loop is CASSLRVIQETQYF. The CDR3 region has the DNA TGCGCCAGCAGCTTGCGGGTAATCCAAGAGACCCAGTACTTC.

The rearrangement joins TRBV3-1 (or the pseudogene TRBV3-2) to TRBJ2-7; TRBD1 agrees at 10 bases. CDR3 size: 15 residues. V dropped 6 bases and J dropped 4; count of bases not matched to a gene: 9. Germline V gene data show CDR1 as LGHDT and CDR2 as YNNKEL (reference sequence). CDR3 in DNA: TGTGCCAGCAGACGGAAGACAGGGGGCACTTACGAGCAGTACTTC. Translating gives CASRRKTGGTYEQYF.

This clone was counted a single time. The gene calls are TRBV5-4 and TRBJ1-1, with TRBD1 matching 9 bases. CDR3 size: 13 residues. With 5 bases clipped from V and 4 bases from J, the junction kept 3 bases outside the gene matches. Germline assignment: CDR1 SGHNT and CDR2 YYREEE (reference sequence). The CDR3 here is CASSLTGGTEAFF. CDR3 coding DNA: TGTGCCAGCAGTCTGACAGGGGGCACTGAAGCTTTCTTT.

The chain links TRBV28 to TRBJ1-2; D is uncertain. CDR3 length: 12 amino acids. CDR1 is MDHEN and CDR2 is SYDVKM in the germline V gene. Trimming took 6 bases from V and 12 from J, leaving 17 bases between them. CDR3 in DNA: TGTGCCAGCAGATTTGATTCGGGTGAGGACACCTTC. Translation: CASRFDSGEDTF.

This clone has just one count. The chain recombines TRBV29-1 with TRBJ2-7, with 8 bases fitting TRBD2. The CDR3 runs 12 residues. Germline assignment: CDR1 SQVTM and CDR2 ANQGSEA. With V trimmed by 2 bases and J by 6 bases, 3 bases remained unmatched. The CDR3 region has the DNA TGCAGCGTTGAAAGCGGGAGTACCGAGCAGTACTTC. It yields the protein CSVESGSTEQYF.